This TCR beta chain was recovered during a study of blood T cell repertoires in COVID-19. Study-wide context: Researchers got acute and convalescent COVID-19 samples from the United States, Italy and Spain.

Authors' data handling: Estimated nucleated cell counts came from reference gene primer amplification. The data were produced by immunoSEQ multiplex PCR, yet TCRdb's version contains in-frame clones alone and is incomplete. The DNA was the basis for D and trimming; V, J and clone size are from that table. This sample carries nearly 70,000 clones, 91% of them seen once, and the ten largest clones take about 7%. Seattle participants joined during active infection and were tracked over time. Trimming left V 6 bases short and J 2 bases short, with 13 bases between. The CDR3 extends over 14 amino acids. The germline gives CDR1 SQVTM, CDR2 ANQGSEA.

The TCR originated in a man aged 35-49 years with COVID-19, enrolled during active disease. Sequencing was carried out using peripheral blood. The chain recombines TRBV29-1 with TRBJ2-2; tentative D call: TRBD1 (7 bases). Here the CDR3 DNA reads TGCAGCGTCATGACAGGGACTAACACCGGGGAGCTGTTTTTT. Translation: CSVMTGTNTGELFF.